These 13 T cell receptor beta chains were sequenced from one sample in a study of post-analysis software for immune sequencing data. Which antigens these TCRs recognize remains unknown. Unique molecular identifiers were carried by the TCR beta cDNA libraries. TCRdb reprocessed the PCR reads with MiXCR, giving one entry per CDR3 protein. The repertoire holds about 760,000 distinct CDR3 sequences, with roughly 27% as singletons. Study findings and constraints: Patients carried a handful of TRBV segments more frequently than controls did, and TRBV5-6, TRBV5-1 and TRBV20-1 were among them.

Material for sequencing was blood. These receptors all stem from a girl aged 5-17 years with multiple sclerosis.

At least ten counts were recorded for this clonotype. The rearrangement joins TRBV29-1 to TRBJ2-3; 10 bases are a match to TRBD1. Unmatched junction bases numbered 2, after V lost 3 bases and J lost 5 bases. The CDR3 runs to 13 residues. From germline, CDR1 is SQVTM and CDR2 ANQGSEA. The CDR3 DNA sequence: TGCAGCGTTGATGGACAGGGGGTAGATACGCAGTATTTT. Amino acid sequence: CSVDGQGVDTQYF.

The V call is TRBV14, the J call TRBJ2-1, with D hard to call. This CDR3 comprises 16 residues. CDR1 SGHDN and CDR2 FVKESK come from the germline V gene. V was trimmed by 4 bases and J by 7 bases, leaving 20 bases between them. The CDR3 here is CASSRTPRALMNEQFF. CDR3 nucleotides: TGTGCCAGCAGCCGAACCCCACGGGCTTTGATGAATGAGCAGTTCTTC.

This clonotype was seen only a few times. A clone one base away is much larger, so this may be a read error. The rearrangement uses TRBV6-2 or TRBV6-3 and TRBJ2-7, with D unresolved. CDR1 MNHEY and CDR2 SVGEGT come from the germline V gene. The CDR3 is 11 residues long. Trimming shortened V by 4 bases and J by 4 bases, and 5 bases separated the two germline ends. The CDR3 loop reads CASSFEYEQYF. The CDR3 DNA sequence: TGTGCCAGCAGTTTTGAATACGAGCAGTACTTC.

There are a few counts of this clonotype. The chain uses TRBV28 and TRBJ2-7; D is unresolved. V lost 0 bases and J lost 2, with 8 bases in between. The germline V gene has CDR1 MDHEN and CDR2 SYDVKM. CDR3 length: 14 amino acids. The CDR3 is CASSLWAGPYEQYF. The CDR3 DNA sequence: TGTGCCAGCAGTTTATGGGCCGGGCCCTACGAGCAGTACTTC.

This clonotype was seen ten or more times. This CDR3 is CASGQGETQYF. The CDR3 DNA reads as TGTGCTAGTGGACAAGGAGAGACCCAGTACTTC. This rearrangement joins TRBV12-5 to TRBJ2-5; D not resolved. With 6 bases removed from V and 4 bases from J, the gap between germline ends came to 6 bases. The CDR3 spans 11 residues. Germline V gene sequence: CDR1 LGHNT, CDR2 FRNRAP.

V and J are TRBV29-1 and TRBJ2-1; 8 positions match TRBD2. V lost 7 bases and J lost 1; bases outside the gene matches: 6. The V gene's germline CDR1 is SQVTM and CDR2 ANQGSEA. This CDR3 region has 14 residues. The CDR3 DNA reads TGCAGCGGTAGCGGGGTTTTGTCCTACAATGAGCAGTTCTTC. Its protein is CSGSGVLSYNEQFF.

This clonotype was observed a few times. V gene TRBV29-1 combines with J gene TRBJ2-5; 8 bases line up with TRBD1. Unmatched junction bases numbered 5, after V lost 4 bases and J lost 1 base. The CDR3 contains 14 residues. Looked up from germline, CDR1 is SQVTM and CDR2 is ANQGSEA. Here the CDR3 DNA reads TGCAGCGTTGGTAAAGGACAGGGCCAAGAGACCCAGTACTTC. Translated: CSVGKGQGQETQYF.

The V and J genes are TRBV13 and TRBJ2-3; D gene unclear. CDR1 is PRHDT, CDR2 FYEKMQ, per germline (reference sequence). The V and J ends lost 2 bases and 5 bases respectively, with 14 bases between them. This CDR3 spans 15 amino acids. The CDR3 coding sequence is TGTGCCAGCAGCTTACGGGCCAGTCCGGGAGATACGCAGTATTTT. Protein: CASSLRASPGDTQYF.

The chain couples TRBV7-9 to TRBJ2-1; 11 bases align to TRBD2. Germline values: CDR1 SEHNR, CDR2 FQNEAQ (reference sequence). V shed 4 bases and J 6 bases; nucleotides not matched to a gene: 8. CDR3 length: 16 amino acids. CDR3 amino acids: CASSSLAGGPSNEQFF. The CDR3 nucleotides are TGTGCCAGCAGCTCATTAGCGGGAGGGCCAAGCAATGAGCAGTTCTTC.

The chain employs TRBV28 and TRBJ2-3; TRBD1 agrees at 7 bases. Germline V CDR1 and CDR2: MDHEN, SYDVKM. Losses at the gene ends were 3 bases for V and 5 bases for J; bases not matched to a gene: 5. The CDR3 consists of 14 residues. The CDR3 loop is CASSFLRGRDTQYF. DNA for the CDR3: TGTGCCAGCAGTTTTTTGAGGGGGCGAGATACGCAGTATTTT.

Concerning this clonotype itself: This could be a read error, since a much larger clone is one nucleotide away. Lacking the conserved final phenylalanine or tryptophan, this CDR3 likely reflects a read error. This CDR3 is CASSRGGTDTQYV. The CDR3 DNA is TGCGCCAGCAGCAGGGGGGGCACAGATACGCAGTATGTT. The V call is TRBV5-1, the J call TRBJ2-3; tentatively, D is TRBD1 or TRBD2 (6 bases each). The CDR3 extends over 13 amino acids. The germline V gene has CDR1 SGHRS and CDR2 YFSETQ. Trimming shortened V by 4 bases and J by 1 base, and 7 bases separated the two germline ends.

Only a few counts were recorded for this clonotype. The V call is TRBV29-1, the J call TRBJ2-5, with 7 bases lining up with TRBD2. Germline CDR1 SQVTM, CDR2 ANQGSEA. The CDR3 is 15 amino acids. V gave up 1 base and J gave up 1 base; unmatched junction bases: 6. CDR3: CSVEGVGGAQETQYF. The CDR3, as DNA: TGCAGCGTTGAAGGGGTGGGAGGGGCCCAAGAGACCCAGTACTTC.

This clonotype was recorded a few times. The CDR3 region has the DNA TGCAGCGTTGAAGATTCGACTAGCGGGAGACTTTATACGCAGTATTTT. This encodes CSVEDSTSGRLYTQYF. V gene TRBV29-1 combines with J gene TRBJ2-3, with 12 nucleotides matching TRBD2. The CDR3 is 16 amino acids. V shed 0 bases and J 7 bases; nucleotides not matched to a gene: 8. In germline, CDR1 is SQVTM, CDR2 ANQGSEA.